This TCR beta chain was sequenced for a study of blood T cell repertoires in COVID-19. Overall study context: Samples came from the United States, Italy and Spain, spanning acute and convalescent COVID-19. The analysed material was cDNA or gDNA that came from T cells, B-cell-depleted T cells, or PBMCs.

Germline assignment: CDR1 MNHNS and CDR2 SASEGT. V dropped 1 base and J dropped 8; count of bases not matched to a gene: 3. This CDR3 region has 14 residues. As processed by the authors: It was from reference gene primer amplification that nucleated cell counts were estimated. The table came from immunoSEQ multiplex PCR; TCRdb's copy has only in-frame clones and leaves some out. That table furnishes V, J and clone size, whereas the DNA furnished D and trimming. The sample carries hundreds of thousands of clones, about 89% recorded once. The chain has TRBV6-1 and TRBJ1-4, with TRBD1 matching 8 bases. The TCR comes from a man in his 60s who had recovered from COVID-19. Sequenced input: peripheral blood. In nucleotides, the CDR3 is TGTGCCAGCAGTGAAGGACAGGGGCGGGAAAAACTGTTTTTT. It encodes CASSEGQGREKLFF.